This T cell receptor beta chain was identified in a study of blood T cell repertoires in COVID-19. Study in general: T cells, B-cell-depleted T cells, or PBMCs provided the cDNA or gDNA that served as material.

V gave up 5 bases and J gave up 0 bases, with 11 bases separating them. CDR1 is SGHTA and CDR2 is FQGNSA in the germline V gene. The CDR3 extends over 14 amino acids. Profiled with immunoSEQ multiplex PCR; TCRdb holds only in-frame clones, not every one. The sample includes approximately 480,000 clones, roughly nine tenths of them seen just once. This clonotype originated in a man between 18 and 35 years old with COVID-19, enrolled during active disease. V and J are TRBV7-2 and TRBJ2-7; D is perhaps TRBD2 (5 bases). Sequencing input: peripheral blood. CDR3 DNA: TGTGCCAGCAGCGCACGAGGGAGCTCCTACGAGCAGTACTTC. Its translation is CASSARGSSYEQYF.